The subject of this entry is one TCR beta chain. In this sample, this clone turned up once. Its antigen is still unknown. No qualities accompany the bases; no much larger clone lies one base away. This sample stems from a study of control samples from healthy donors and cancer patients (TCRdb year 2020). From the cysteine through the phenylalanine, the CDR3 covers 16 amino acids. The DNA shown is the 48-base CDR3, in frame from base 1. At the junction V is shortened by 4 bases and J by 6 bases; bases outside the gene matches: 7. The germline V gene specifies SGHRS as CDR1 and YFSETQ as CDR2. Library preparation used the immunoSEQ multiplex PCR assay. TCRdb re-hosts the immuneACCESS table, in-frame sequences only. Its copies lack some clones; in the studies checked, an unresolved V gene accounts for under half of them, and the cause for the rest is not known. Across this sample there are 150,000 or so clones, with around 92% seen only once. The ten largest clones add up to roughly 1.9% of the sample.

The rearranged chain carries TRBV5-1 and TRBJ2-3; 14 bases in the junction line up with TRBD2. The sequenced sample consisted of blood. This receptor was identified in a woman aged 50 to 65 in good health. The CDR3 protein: CASSPRLAGGLDTQYF. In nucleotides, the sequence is TGCGCCAGCAGCCCCCGACTAGCGGGAGGGCTGGATACGCAGTATTTT.